This T cell receptor (beta chain) was sequenced for a study of T-cell reconstitution after alpha-beta-depleted transplantation in children. A library of TCRbeta sequences, prepared with unique molecular identifiers, was generated. TCRdb re-called the PCR reads through MiXCR, storing one row per CDR3 protein. The data show 40,000 to 55,000 distinct CDR3 sequences, with 5.8% seen just once and over 30% held by the top ten. The table lists this clonotype with many counts. Its antigen is still unknown. The CDR3 is 17 residues long. V shed 6 bases and J 5 bases; nucleotides not matched to a gene: 15. General study findings and limits: Several hundred graft clones that had expanded were reportedly the source of alpha-beta T cells about two months after transplant.

The chain is built from TRBV12-3 or TRBV12-4 and TRBJ2-1, with 8 nucleotides matching TRBD2. The input for sequencing was PBMCs, mostly from graft donor cells, taken 60 days after TCRalphabeta/CD19-depleted stem cell transplant. This sequence was found in a female patient younger than 10 who had a stem cell transplant for aplastic anemia, so the T cells may come from the graft donor. The CDR3 DNA is TGTGCCAGCAGCCCCGCACGAGGGCGGGGGGCGGACAATGAGCAGTTCTTC. This codes for CASSPARGRGADNEQFF.